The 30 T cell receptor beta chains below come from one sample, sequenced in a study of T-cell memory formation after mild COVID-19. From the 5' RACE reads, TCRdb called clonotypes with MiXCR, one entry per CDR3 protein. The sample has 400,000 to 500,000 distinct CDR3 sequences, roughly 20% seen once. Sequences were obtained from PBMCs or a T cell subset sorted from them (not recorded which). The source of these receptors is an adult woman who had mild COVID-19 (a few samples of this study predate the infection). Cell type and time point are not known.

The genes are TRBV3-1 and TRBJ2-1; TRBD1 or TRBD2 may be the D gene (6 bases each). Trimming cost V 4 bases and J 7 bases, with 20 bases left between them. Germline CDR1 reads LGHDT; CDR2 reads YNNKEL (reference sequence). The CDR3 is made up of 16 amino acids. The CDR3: CASSPLGGGRFNEQFF. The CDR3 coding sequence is TGTGCCAGCAGCCCCCTAGGAGGGGGGCGGTTTAATGAGCAGTTCTTC.

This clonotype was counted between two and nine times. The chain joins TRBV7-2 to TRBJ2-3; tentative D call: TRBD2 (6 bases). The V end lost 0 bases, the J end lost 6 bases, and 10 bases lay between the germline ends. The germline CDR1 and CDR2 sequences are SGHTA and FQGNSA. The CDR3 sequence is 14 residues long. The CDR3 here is CASSLAGGFDTQYF. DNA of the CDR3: TGTGCCAGCAGCTTAGCGGGAGGTTTTGATACGCAGTATTTT. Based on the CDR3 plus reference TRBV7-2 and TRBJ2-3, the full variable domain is GAGVSQSPSNKVTEKGKDVELRCDPISGHTALYWYRQSLGQGLEFLIYFQGNSAPDKSGLPSDRFSAERTGGSVSTLTIQRTQQEDSAVYLCASSLAGGFDTQYFGPGTRLTVL.

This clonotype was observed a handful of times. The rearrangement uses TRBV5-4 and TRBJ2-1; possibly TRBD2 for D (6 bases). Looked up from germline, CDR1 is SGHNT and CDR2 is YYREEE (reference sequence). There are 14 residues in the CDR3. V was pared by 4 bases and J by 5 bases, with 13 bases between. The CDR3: CASSRGGPDNEQFF. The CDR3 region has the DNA TGTGCCAGCAGCCGGGGAGGCCCGGACAATGAGCAGTTCTTC.

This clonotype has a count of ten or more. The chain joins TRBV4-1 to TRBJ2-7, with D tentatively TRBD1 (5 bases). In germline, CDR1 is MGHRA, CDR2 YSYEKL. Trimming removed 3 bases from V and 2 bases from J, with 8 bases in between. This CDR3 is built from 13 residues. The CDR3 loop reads CASSQDTTYEQYF. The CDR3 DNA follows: TGCGCCAGCAGCCAGGACACTACCTACGAGCAGTACTTC.

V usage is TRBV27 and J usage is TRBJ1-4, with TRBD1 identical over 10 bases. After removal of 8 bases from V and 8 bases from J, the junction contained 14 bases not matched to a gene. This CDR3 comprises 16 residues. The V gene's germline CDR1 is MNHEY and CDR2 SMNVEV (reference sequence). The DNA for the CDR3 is TGTGCCAGCGGTTGGACAGGGGGTACTGGGAGGGAAAAACTGTTTTTT. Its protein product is CASGWTGGTGREKLFF.

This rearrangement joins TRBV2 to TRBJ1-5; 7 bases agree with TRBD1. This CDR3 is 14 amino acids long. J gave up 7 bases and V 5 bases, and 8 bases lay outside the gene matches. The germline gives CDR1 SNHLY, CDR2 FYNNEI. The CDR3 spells CASSLGQARQPQHF. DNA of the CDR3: TGTGCCAGCAGTCTAGGACAGGCAAGGCAGCCCCAGCATTTT. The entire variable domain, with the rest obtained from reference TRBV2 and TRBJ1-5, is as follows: EPEVTQTPSHQVTQMGQEVILRCVPISNHLYFYWYRQILGQKVEFLVSFYNNEISEKSEIFDDQFSVERPDGSNFTLKIRSTKLEDSAMYFCASSLGQARQPQHFGDGTRLSIL.

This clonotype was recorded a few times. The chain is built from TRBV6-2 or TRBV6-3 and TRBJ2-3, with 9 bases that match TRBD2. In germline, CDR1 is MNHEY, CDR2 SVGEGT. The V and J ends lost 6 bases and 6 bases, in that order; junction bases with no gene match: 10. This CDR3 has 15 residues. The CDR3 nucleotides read TGTGCCAGCAGGCCGGGCGGGAGGGCCCGGGATACGCAGTATTTT. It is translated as CASRPGGRARDTQYF.

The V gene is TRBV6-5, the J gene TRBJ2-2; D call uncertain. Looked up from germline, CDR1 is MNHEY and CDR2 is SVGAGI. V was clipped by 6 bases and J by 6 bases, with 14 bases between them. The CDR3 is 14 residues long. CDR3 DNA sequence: TGTGCCAGCAGCGGATCTCCTCGGGCCGGGGAGCTGTTTTTT. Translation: CASSGSPRAGELFF.

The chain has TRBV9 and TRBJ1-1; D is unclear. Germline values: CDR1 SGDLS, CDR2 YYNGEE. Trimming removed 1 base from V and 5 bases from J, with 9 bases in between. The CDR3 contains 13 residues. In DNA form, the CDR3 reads TGTGCCAGCAGCGTATCTGGGTGGACTGAAGCTTTCTTT. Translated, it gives CASSVSGWTEAFF.

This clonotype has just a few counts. The CDR3: CASRLGSSYNEQFF. The CDR3 nucleotides read TGTGCCAGCAGGCTCGGGAGCTCCTACAATGAGCAGTTCTTC. The chain uses TRBV12-3 or TRBV12-4 and TRBJ2-1, with TRBD2 as a possible D gene (6 bases). The CDR3 spans 14 residues. The ends were cut back, 6 bases at V and 0 bases at J, with 9 bases in the middle.

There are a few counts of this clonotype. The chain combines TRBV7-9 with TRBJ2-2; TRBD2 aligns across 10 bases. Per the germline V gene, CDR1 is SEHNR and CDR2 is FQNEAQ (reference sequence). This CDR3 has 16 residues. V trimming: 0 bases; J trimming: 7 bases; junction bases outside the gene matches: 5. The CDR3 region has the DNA TGTGCCAGCAGCTTAGCGCTAGCGGGAGTGAGCGGGGAGCTGTTTTTT. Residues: CASSLALAGVSGELFF.

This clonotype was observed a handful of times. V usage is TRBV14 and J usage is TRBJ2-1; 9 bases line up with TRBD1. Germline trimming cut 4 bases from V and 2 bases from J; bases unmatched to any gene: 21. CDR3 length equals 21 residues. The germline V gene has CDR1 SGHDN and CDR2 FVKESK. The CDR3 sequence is CASSPHLGQGRWREPYNEQFF. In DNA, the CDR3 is TGTGCCAGCAGCCCCCACCTCGGACAGGGGAGGTGGCGGGAGCCCTACAATGAGCAGTTCTTC. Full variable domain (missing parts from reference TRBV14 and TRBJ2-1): EAGVTQFPSHSVIEKGQTVTLRCDPISGHDNLYWYRRVMGKEIKFLLHFVKESKQDESGMPNNRFLAERTGGTYSTLKVQPAELEDSGVYFCASSPHLGQGRWREPYNEQFFGPGTRLTVL.

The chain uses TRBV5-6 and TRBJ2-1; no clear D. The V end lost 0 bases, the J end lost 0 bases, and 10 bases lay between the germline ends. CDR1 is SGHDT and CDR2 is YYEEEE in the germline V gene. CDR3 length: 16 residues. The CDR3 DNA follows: TGTGCCAGCAGCTTGGTAAGGGTATCCTCCTACAATGAGCAGTTCTTC. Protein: CASSLVRVSSYNEQFF.

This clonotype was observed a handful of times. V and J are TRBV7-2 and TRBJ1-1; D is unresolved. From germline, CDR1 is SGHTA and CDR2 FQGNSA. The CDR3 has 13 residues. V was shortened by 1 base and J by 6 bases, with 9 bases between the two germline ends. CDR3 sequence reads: CASSLVQNSEAFF. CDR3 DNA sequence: TGTGCCAGCAGCTTAGTTCAAAACTCTGAAGCTTTCTTT.

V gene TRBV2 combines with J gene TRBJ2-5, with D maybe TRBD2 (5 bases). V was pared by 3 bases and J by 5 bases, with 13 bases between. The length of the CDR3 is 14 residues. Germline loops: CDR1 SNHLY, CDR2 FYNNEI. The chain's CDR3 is CASSDDEGWETQYF. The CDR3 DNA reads TGTGCCAGCAGTGACGACGAGGGTTGGGAGACCCAGTACTTC.

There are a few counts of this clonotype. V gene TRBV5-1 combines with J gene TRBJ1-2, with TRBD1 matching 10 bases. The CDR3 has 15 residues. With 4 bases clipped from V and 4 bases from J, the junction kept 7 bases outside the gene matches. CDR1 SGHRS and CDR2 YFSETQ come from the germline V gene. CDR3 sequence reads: CASSSGTGVFYGYTF. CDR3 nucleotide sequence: TGCGCCAGCAGCAGCGGGACAGGGGTGTTCTATGGCTACACCTTC.

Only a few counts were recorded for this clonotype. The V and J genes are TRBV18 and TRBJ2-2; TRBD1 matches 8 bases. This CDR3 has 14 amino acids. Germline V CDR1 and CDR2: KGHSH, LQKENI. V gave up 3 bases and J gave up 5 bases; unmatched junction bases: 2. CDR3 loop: CASSPRTGTGELFF. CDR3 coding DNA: TGTGCCAGCTCACCCCGGACAGGGACCGGGGAGCTGTTTTTT.

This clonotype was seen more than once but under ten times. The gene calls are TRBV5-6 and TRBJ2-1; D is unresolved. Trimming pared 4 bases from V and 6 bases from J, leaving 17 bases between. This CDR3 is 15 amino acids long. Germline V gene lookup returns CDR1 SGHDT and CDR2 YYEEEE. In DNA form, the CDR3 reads TGTGCCAGCAGCCCTGTAGGGCGGTCTGGCAATGAGCAGTTCTTC. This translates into CASSPVGRSGNEQFF.

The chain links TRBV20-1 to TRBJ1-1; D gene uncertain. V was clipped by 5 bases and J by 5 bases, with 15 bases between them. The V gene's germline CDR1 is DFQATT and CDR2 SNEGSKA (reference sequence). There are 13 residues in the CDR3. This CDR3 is CSARPIRGTEAFF. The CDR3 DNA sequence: TGCAGTGCTCGGCCAATAAGAGGTACTGAAGCTTTCTTT.

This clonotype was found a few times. As DNA, the CDR3 is TGTGCCAGCAGCCAACCTAGCGGGGGGTACAATGAGCAGTTCTTC. Its translation: CASSQPSGGYNEQFF. V and J are TRBV4-2 and TRBJ2-1; 11 bases align to TRBD2. This CDR3 is 15 amino acids long. CDR1 and CDR2 from the germline V gene are LGHNA and YNFKEQ. Germline trimming cut 2 bases from V and 4 bases from J; bases unmatched to any gene: 1.

CDR3 nucleotide sequence: TGTGCCATCAGCGGACAGGAGAACACTGAAGCTTTCTTT. Translating it yields CAISGQENTEAFF. V usage is TRBV10-3 and J usage is TRBJ1-1; TRBD1 aligns across 7 bases. The germline V gene encodes CDR1 ENHRY and CDR2 SYGVKD. The J segment lost 1 base and the V segment lost 6 bases, leaving 2 bases of the junction unmatched. This CDR3 comprises 13 residues.

CDR3 nucleotides: TGCAGCGTTATAGGACTGGGGGGATATGGCTACACCTTC. It is translated as CSVIGLGGYGYTF. This rearrangement joins TRBV29-1 to TRBJ1-2; D is possibly TRBD1 (5 bases). Germline V CDR1 and CDR2: SQVTM, ANQGSEA. The CDR3 has 13 residues. Trimming removed 5 bases from V and 5 bases from J, with 15 bases in between.

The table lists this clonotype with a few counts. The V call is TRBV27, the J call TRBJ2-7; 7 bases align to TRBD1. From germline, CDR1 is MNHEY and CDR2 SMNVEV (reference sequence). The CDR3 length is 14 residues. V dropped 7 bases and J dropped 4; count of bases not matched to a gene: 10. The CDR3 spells CASTSHRGIYEQYF. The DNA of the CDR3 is TGTGCCAGCACTTCACACAGGGGTATTTACGAGCAGTACTTC.

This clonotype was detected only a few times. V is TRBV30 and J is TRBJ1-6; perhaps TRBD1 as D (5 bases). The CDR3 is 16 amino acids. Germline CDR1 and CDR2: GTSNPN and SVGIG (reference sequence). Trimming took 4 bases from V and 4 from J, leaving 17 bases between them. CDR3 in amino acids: CAWNFQGSPYNSPLHF. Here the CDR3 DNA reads TGTGCCTGGAATTTCCAGGGATCCCCTTATAATTCACCCCTCCACTTT.

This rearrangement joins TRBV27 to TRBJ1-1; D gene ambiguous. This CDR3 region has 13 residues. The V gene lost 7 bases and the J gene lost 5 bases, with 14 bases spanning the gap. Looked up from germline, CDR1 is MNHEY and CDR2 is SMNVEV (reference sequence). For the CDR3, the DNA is TGTGCCAGCACCCGCGGGCGAGGAACTGAAGCTTTCTTT. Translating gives CASTRGRGTEAFF.

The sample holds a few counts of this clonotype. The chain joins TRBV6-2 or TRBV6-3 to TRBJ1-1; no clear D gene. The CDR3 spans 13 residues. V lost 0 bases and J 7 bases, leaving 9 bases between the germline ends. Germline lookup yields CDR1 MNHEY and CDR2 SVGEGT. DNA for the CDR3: TGTGCCAGCAGTTACTCGGGCCTTGATGAAGCTTTCTTT. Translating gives CASSYSGLDEAFF.

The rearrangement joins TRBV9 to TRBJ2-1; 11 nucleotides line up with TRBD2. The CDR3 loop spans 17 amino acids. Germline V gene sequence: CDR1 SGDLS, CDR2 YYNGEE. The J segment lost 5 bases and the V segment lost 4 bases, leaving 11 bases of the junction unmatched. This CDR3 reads CASSKTSGRPPDNEQFF. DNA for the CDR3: TGTGCCAGCAGCAAAACTAGCGGGAGACCACCTGACAATGAGCAGTTCTTC.

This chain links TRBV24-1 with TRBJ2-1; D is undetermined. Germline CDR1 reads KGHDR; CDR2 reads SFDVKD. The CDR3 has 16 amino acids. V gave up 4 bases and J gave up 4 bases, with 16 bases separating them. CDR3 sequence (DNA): TGTGCCACCAGTGAACGCAATACCGGGTGGTACAATGAGCAGTTCTTC. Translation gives CATSERNTGWYNEQFF.

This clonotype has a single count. CDR3 sequence (DNA): TGTGCCACCAGCATCGACAGGTCGATCAACAATGAGCAGTTCTTC. Translating it yields CATSIDRSINNEQFF. V and J are TRBV15 and TRBJ2-1, with TRBD1 as a possible D gene (6 bases). V was clipped by 4 bases and J by 5 bases, with 15 bases between them. The CDR3 is 15 residues long. The germline CDR1 and CDR2 sequences are LNHNV and YYDKDF (reference sequence). The full variable domain, completed using reference TRBV15 and TRBJ2-1, is DAMVIQNPRYQVTQFGKPVTLSCSQTLNHNVMYWYQQKSSQAPKLLFHYYDKDFNNEADTPDNFQSRRPNTSFCFLDIRSPGLGDTAMYLCATSIDRSINNEQFFGPGTRLTVL.

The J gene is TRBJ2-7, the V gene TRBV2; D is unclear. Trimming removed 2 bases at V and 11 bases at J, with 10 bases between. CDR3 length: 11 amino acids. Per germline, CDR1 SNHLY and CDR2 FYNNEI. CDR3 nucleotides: TGTGCCAGCAGTGAAACGGAGAGCGAGTACTTC. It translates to CASSETESEYF.